These 3 T cell receptor beta chains were sequenced from one sample in a study of blood T cell repertoires in COVID-19. Assay: immunoSEQ multiplex PCR; the TCRdb copy retains only in-frame clones and omits some. This sample has tens of thousands of clones, with around 87% found just once. Sequencing input: peripheral blood. The receptors were sampled from a woman over 75 with acute or convalescent COVID-19.

The chain joins TRBV19 to TRBJ2-1; perhaps TRBD1 as D (6 bases). Trimming cost V 9 bases and J 4 bases, with 13 bases left between them. Germline V gene sequence: CDR1 LNHDA, CDR2 SQIVND (reference sequence). This CDR3 is built from 13 residues. The CDR3 reads CASSGTQYNEQFF. CDR3 in DNA: TGTGCCAGCTCCGGGACACAATACAATGAGCAGTTCTTC.

This chain joins TRBV7-2 and TRBJ2-2; D perhaps matches TRBD1 (6 bases). CDR3 length: 15 residues. Trimming removed 5 bases from V and 0 bases from J, with 10 bases in between. Germline CDR1 and CDR2: SGHTA and FQGNSA. CDR3 residues: CASSIGQSNTGELFF. CDR3 DNA: TGTGCCAGCAGCATTGGACAGTCGAACACCGGGGAGCTGTTTTTT. The entire variable domain, with the rest obtained from reference TRBV7-2 and TRBJ2-2, is as follows: GAGVSQSPSNKVTEKGKDVELRCDPISGHTALYWYRQSLGQGLEFLIYFQGNSAPDKSGLPSDRFSAERTGGSVSTLTIQRTQQEDSAVYLCASSIGQSNTGELFFGEGSRLTVL.

The chain carries TRBV7-2 and TRBJ1-2; the match to TRBD1 covers 9 bases. In germline, CDR1 is SGHTA, CDR2 FQGNSA. The CDR3 covers 18 residues. V gave up 4 bases and J gave up 4 bases; unmatched junction bases: 16. The CDR3, as DNA: TGTGCCAGCAGCTCACCTCCCGGGACAGGGCGGAGGACCTATGGCTACACCTTC. It translates to CASSSPPGTGRRTYGYTF.